This T cell receptor beta chain was documented in a study of blood T cell repertoires in COVID-19. Study summary: There were acute and convalescent COVID-19 samples, and they came from the United States, Italy and Spain. The cDNA or gDNA used as material had been derived from T cells, B-cell-depleted T cells, or PBMCs.

The CDR3 contains 15 residues. V was cut by 0 bases and J by 8 bases, with 15 bases left in between. The V gene's germline CDR1 is SGHNT and CDR2 YYREEE (reference sequence). Produced via immunoSEQ multiplex PCR; TCRdb's table is partial and in-frame only. The profile shows about 40,000 clones, 70% to 90% of them singletons. Sequenced material: peripheral blood. This chain links TRBV5-4 with TRBJ2-4; tentatively, D is TRBD1 (5 bases). The clonotype comes from a human donor in a cohort sampled during active COVID-19. CDR3 nucleotide sequence: TGTGCCAGCAGCTTGGCCGGTGGAGAAGGGGACATTCAGTACTTC. Translating gives CASSLAGGEGDIQYF.